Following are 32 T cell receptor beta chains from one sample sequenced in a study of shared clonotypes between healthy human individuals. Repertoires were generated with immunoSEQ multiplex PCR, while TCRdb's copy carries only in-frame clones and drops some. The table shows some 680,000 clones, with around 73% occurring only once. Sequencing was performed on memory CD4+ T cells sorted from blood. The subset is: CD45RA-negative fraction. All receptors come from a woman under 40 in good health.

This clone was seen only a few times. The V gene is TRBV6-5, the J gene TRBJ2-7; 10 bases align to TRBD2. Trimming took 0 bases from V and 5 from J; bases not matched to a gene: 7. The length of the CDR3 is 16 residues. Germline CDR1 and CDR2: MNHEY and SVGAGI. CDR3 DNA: TGTGCCAGCAGTTACTCCATCGGCCTAGCGGGAGACGAGCAGTACTTC. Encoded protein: CASSYSIGLAGDEQYF.

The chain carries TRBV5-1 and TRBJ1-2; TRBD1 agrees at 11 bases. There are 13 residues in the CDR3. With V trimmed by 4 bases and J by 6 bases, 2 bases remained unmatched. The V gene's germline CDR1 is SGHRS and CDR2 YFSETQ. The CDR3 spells CASSAGQGDGYTF. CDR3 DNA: TGCGCCAGCAGCGCGGGACAGGGGGATGGCTACACCTTC.

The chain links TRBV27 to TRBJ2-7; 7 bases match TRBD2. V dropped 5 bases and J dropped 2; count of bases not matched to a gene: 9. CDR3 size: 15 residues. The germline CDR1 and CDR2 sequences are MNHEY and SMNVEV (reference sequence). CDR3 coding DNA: TGTGCCAGCAGTACCCCCCTTGCGGGAGCCTACGAGCAGTACTTC. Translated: CASSTPLAGAYEQYF.

Here the CDR3 reads CASSPRGDTIYF. CDR3 bases: TGTGCCAGCAGTCCCCGGGGAGACACCATATATTTT. This chain connects TRBV6-6 to TRBJ1-3, with D unresolved. Trimming removed 5 bases at V and 8 bases at J, with 10 bases between. Germline V gene sequence: CDR1 MNHNY, CDR2 SVGAGI (reference sequence). This CDR3 spans 12 amino acids.

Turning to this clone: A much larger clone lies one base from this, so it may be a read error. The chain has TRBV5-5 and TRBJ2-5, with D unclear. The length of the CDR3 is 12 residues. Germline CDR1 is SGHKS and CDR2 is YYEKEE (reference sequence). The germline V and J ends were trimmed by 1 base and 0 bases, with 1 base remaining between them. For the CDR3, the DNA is TGTGCCAGCAGCTTGTACCAAGAGACCCAGTACTTC. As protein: CASSLYQETQYF.

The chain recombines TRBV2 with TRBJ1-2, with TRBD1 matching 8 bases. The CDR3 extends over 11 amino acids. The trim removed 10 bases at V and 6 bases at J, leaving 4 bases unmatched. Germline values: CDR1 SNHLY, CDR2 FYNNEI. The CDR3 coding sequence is TGTGCCAAACAGGGGGGAAATGGCTACACCTTC. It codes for CAKQGGNGYTF.

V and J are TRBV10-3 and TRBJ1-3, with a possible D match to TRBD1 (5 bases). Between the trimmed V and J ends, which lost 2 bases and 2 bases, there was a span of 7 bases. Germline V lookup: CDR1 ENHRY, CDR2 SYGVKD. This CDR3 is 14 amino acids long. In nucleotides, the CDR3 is TGTGCCATCAGTGAGCAGGGAACTGGAAACACCATATATTTT. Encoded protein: CAISEQGTGNTIYF.

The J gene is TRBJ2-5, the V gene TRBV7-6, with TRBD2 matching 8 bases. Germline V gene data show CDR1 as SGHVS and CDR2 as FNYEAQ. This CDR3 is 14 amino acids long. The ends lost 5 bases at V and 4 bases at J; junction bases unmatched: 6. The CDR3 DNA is TGTGCCAGCAGCATATCCGGGAGGGGAGAGACCCAGTACTTC. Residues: CASSISGRGETQYF.

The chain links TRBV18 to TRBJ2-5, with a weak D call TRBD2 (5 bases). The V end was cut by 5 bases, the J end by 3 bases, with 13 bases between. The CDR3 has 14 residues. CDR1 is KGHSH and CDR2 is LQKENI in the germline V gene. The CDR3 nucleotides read TGTGCCAGCTCAGCCACTAGTTTCGAAGAGACCCAGTACTTC. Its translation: CASSATSFEETQYF. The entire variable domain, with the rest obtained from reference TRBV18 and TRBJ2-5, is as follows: NAGVMQNPRHLVRRRGQEARLRCSPMKGHSHVYWYRQLPEEGLKFMVYLQKENIIDESGMPKERFSAEFPKEGPSILRIQQVVRGDSAAYFCASSATSFEETQYFGPGTRLLVL.

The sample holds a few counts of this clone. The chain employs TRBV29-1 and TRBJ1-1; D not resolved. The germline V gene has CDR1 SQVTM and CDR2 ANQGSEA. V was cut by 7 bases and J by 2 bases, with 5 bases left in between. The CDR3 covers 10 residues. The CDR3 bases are TGCAGCGCTGGAAACACTGAAGCTTTCTTT. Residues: CSAGNTEAFF.

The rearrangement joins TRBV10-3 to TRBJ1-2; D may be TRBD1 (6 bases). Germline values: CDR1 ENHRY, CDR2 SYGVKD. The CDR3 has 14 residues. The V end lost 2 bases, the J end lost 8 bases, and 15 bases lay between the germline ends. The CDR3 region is CAISERGHQRGYTF. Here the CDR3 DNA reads TGTGCCATCAGTGAGCGGGGACACCAGCGCGGCTACACCTTC.

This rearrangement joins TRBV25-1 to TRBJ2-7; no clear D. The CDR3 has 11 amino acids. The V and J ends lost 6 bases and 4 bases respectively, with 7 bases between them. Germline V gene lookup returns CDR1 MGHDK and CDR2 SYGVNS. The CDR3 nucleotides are TGTGCCAGCAGGGATATTTACGAGCAGTACTTC. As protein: CASRDIYEQYF.

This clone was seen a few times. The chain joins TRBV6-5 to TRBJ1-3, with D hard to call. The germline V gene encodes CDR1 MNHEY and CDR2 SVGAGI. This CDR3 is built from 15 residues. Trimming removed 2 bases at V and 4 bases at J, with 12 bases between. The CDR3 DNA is TGTGCCAGCAGTTACACCCCGGGTAGAGGAAACACCATATATTTT. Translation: CASSYTPGRGNTIYF.

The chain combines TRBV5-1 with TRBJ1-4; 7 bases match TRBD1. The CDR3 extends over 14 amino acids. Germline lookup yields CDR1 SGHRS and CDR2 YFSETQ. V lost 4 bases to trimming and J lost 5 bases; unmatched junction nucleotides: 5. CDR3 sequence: CASSGGTENEKLFF. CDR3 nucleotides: TGCGCCAGCAGCGGCGGGACAGAGAATGAAAAACTGTTTTTT.

CDR3 DNA: TGTGCCAGCAGTGGGAGGAGCGGGAGGGTGCGGGAGCAGTACTTC. It is translated as CASSGRSGRVREQYF. The rearrangement links TRBV27 to TRBJ2-7; the match to TRBD2 covers 10 bases. Looked up from germline, CDR1 is MNHEY and CDR2 is SMNVEV (reference sequence). The CDR3 is made up of 15 amino acids. V gave up 5 bases and J gave up 7 bases; unmatched junction bases: 11.

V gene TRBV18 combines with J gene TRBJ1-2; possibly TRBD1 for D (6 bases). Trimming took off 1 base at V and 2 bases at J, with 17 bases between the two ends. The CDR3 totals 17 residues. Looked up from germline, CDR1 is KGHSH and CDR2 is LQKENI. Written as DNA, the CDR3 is TGTGCCAGCTCACCACTTTCTTTGAGGGGGAGCAACTATGGCTACACCTTC. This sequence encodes CASSPLSLRGSNYGYTF.

The CDR3 here is CASSSTTKTGLDTEAFF. The CDR3 bases are TGTGCCAGCAGCTCCACTACTAAGACAGGATTGGACACTGAAGCTTTCTTT. The chain is built from TRBV7-9 and TRBJ1-1, with a possible D match to TRBD1 (6 bases). The V gene's germline CDR1 is SEHNR and CDR2 FQNEAQ (reference sequence). Trimming cost V 4 bases and J 3 bases, with 21 bases left between them. The CDR3 loop spans 17 amino acids.

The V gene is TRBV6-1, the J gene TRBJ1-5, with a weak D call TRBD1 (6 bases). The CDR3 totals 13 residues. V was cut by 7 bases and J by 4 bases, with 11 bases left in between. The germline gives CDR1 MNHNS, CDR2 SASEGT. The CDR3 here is CASTTGWNQPQHF. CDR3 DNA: TGTGCCAGCACCACAGGGTGGAATCAGCCCCAGCATTTT.

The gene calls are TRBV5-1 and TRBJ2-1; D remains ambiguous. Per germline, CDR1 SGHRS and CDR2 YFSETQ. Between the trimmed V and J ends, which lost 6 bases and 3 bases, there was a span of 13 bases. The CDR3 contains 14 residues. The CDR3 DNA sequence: TGCGCCAGCATACCGTCGACGGGCTACAATGAGCAGTTCTTC. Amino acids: CASIPSTGYNEQFF.

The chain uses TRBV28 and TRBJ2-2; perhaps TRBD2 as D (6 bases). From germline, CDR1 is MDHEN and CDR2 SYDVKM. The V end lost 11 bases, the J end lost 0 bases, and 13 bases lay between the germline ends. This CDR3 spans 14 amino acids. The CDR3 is CAGRDATNTGELFF. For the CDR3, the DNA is TGTGCCGGGCGGGACGCGACGAACACCGGGGAGCTGTTTTTT. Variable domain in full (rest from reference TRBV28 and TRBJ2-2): DVKVTQSSRYLVKRTGEKVFLECVQDMDHENMFWYRQDPGLGLRLIYFSYDVKMKEKGDIPEGYSVSREKKERFSLILESASTNQTSMYLCAGRDATNTGELFFGEGSRLTVL.

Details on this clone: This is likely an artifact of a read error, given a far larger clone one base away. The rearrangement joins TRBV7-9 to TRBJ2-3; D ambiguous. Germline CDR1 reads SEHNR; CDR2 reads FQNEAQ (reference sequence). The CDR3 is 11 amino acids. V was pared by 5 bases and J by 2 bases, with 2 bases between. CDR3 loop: CASSNTDTQYF. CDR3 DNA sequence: TGTGCCAGCAGCAACACAGATACGCAGTATTTT.

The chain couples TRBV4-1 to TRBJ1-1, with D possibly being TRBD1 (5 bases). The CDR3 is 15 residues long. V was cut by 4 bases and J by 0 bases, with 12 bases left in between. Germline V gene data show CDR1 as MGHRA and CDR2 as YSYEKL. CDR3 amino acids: CASSLVGELNTEAFF. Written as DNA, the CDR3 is TGCGCCAGCAGCCTGGTAGGGGAGTTGAACACTGAAGCTTTCTTT.

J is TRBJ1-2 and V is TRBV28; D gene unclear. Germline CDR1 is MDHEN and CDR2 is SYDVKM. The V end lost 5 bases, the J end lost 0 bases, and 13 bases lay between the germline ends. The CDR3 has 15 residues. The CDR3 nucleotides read TGTGCCAGCAGTGTTGGGCCAGGAACTAACTATGGCTACACCTTC. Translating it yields CASSVGPGTNYGYTF.

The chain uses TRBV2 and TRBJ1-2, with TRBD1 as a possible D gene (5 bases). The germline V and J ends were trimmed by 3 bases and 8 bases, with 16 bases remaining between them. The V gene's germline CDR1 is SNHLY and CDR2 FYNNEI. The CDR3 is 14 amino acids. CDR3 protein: CASSDVGGEGGYTF. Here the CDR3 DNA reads TGTGCCAGCAGTGACGTCGGAGGGGAGGGAGGCTACACCTTC.

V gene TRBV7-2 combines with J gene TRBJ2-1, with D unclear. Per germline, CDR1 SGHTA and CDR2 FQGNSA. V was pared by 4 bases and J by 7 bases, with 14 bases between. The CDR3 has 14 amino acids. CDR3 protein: CASSSHRPANEQFF. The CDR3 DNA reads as TGTGCCAGCAGCTCCCACCGACCGGCGAATGAGCAGTTCTTC.

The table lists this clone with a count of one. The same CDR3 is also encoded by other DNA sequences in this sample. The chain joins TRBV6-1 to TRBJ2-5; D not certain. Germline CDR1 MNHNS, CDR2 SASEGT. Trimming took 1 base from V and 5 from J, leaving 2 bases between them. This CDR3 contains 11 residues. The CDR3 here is CASSEGETQYF. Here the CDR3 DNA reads TGTGCCAGCAGTGAAGGGGAGACCCAGTACTTC.

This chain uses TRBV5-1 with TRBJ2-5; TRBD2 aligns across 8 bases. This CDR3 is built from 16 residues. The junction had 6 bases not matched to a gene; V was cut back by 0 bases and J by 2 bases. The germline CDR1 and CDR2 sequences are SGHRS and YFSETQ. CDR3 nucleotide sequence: TGCGCCAGCAGCTTGGGTCCAGCGGGAGAACAAGAGACCCAGTACTTC. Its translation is CASSLGPAGEQETQYF.

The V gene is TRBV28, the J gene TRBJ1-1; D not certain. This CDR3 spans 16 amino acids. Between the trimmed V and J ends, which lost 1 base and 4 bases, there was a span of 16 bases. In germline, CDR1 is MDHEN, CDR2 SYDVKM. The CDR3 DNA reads TGTGCCAGCAGTTTATCAAGTTCGCCCGGGCTCACTGAAGCTTTCTTT. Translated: CASSLSSSPGLTEAFF.

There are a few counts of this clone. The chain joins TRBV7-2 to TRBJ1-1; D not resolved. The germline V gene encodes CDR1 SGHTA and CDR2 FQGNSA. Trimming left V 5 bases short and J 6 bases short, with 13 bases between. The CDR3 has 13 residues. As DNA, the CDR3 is TGTGCCAGCAGCGAGATAGCCCCATCTGAAGCTTTCTTT. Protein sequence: CASSEIAPSEAFF. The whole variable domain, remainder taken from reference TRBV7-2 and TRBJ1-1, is GAGVSQSPSNKVTEKGKDVELRCDPISGHTALYWYRQSLGQGLEFLIYFQGNSAPDKSGLPSDRFSAERTGGSVSTLTIQRTQQEDSAVYLCASSEIAPSEAFFGQGTRLTVV.

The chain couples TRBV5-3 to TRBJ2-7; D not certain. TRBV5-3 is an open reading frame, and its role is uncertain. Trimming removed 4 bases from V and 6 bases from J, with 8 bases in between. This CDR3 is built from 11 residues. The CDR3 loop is CARSATSEQYF. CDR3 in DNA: TGTGCCAGAAGCGCGACTTCCGAGCAGTACTTC.

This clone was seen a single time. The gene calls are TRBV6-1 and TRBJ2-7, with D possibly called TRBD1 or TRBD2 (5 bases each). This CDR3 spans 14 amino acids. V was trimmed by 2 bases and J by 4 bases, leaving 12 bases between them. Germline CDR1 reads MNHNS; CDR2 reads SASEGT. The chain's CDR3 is CASSEWGRSYEQYF. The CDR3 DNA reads TGTGCCAGCAGTGAATGGGGACGGAGTTACGAGCAGTACTTC.

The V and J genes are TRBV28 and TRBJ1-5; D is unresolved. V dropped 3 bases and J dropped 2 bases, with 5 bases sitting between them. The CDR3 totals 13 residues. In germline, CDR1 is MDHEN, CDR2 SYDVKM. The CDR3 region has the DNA TGTGCCAGCAGTTTTAGTGGCAATCAGCCCCAGCATTTT. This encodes CASSFSGNQPQHF. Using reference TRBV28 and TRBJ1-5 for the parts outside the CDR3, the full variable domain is DVKVTQSSRYLVKRTGEKVFLECVQDMDHENMFWYRQDPGLGLRLIYFSYDVKMKEKGDIPEGYSVSREKKERFSLILESASTNQTSMYLCASSFSGNQPQHFGDGTRLSIL.